This TCR beta chain is from a study of blood T cell repertoires in COVID-19. As for the study in general: Acute and convalescent COVID-19 specimens originated in the United States, Italy and Spain.

CDR1 is SGHRS, CDR2 YFSETQ, per germline. The CDR3 is 14 amino acids. V lost 4 bases to trimming and J lost 1 base, with 11 bases between them. Original handling: Estimation of nucleated cell counts was performed using reference gene primer amplification. TCRdb's table, derived via immunoSEQ multiplex PCR, lists solely in-frame clones and lacks some. D and trimming come from the DNA, and the V and J calls and clone size come from that table. The table has some 200,000 clones, about 86% seen once. This chain connects TRBV5-1 to TRBJ1-1, with D maybe TRBD1 (6 bases). Sequenced sample: peripheral blood. The clonotype was recovered from a man aged 25-45 years with active or convalescent COVID-19. The CDR3 spells CASSPRQENTEAFF. CDR3 DNA: TGCGCCAGCAGCCCTCGACAGGAGAACACTGAAGCTTTCTTT. The variable domain in full, with the rest retrieved from reference TRBV5-1 and TRBJ1-1, is KAGVTQTPRYLIKTRGQQVTLSCSPISGHRSVSWYQQTPGQGLQFLFEYFSETQRNKGNFPGRFSGRQFSNSRSEMNVSTLELGDSALYLCASSPRQENTEAFFGQGTRLTVV.